This T cell receptor (beta chain) was sequenced during a study of beta chain features in type 1 diabetes. The authors reverse transcribed all of the isolated RNA, so sequencing captured expressed TCRB transcripts. Repertoires were generated with immunoSEQ multiplex PCR, while TCRdb's copy carries only in-frame clones and drops some. The sample lists more than 150,000 clones, roughly an eighth occurring once. The sample holds a few counts of this clone. Sorting of CD4+ naive, central memory, regulatory and stem cell-like memory cells was performed via CD45RO/CCR7/CD25/CD127/CD95/CD27. Germline CDR1 and CDR2: SGHNT and YYREEE (reference sequence). Trimming shortened V by 0 bases and J by 0 bases, and 3 bases separated the two germline ends. The CDR3 covers 14 residues.

Sequenced material: central memory CD4+ T cells from blood. The V and J genes are TRBV5-4 and TRBJ2-2, with unresolved D. The receptor comes from a woman between 18 and 29 years old in good health. The DNA of the CDR3 is TGTGCCAGCAGCTTGGCTTCGAACACCGGGGAGCTGTTTTTT. The encoded protein is CASSLASNTGELFF.